The clone carrying this T cell receptor beta chain was observed a single time. The data were obtained in a study of T cell clones after liver transplantation. CDR3 size: 18 residues. The data were produced by immunoSEQ multiplex PCR, yet TCRdb's version contains in-frame clones alone and is incomplete. The data hold under 85,000 clones, with 80% observed a single time. The receptor's source is a human patient who received a liver transplant. The graft donor may have given rise to some T cells. Sequencing used CD4+ T cells from blood, obtained 12 months after liver transplant. The chain uses TRBV21-1 and TRBJ2-6. TRBV21-1 is a pseudogene locus. The CDR3 loop is CASSKVRGVLSGANVLTF. DNA of the CDR3: TGTGCCAGCAGCAAAGTAAGAGGGGTCCTCTCTGGGGCCAACGTCCTGACTTTC.